Shown below are 32 T cell receptor beta chains from a single sample sequenced in a study of regulatory T cells in long-lasting Graves disease. Time point defined: persistent/refractory GD, antithyroid drugs over 5 years with positive TRAb. Generation of the TCR library employed RNA extracted from PBMCs. iRepertoire HTBI primers and Arm-PCR of CDR3 regions built TCR beta libraries. TCRdb called the multiplex PCR reads again in MiXCR, with one record for every CDR3 protein. The sample carries 420,000 or so distinct CDR3 sequences, 23% recorded once. The material was peripheral blood mononuclear cells (PBMCs), obtained when the disease was refractory, from a patient treated with antithyroid drugs. The source of these receptors is a female donor with Graves disease.

The CDR3 is CASSPKGQENDIQYF. The CDR3 coding sequence is TGTGCCAGCAGCCCTAAGGGACAGGAAAACGACATTCAGTACTTC. V usage is TRBV7-2 and J usage is TRBJ2-4; 8 bases are a match to TRBD1. The V and J ends lost 5 bases and 8 bases, in that order; junction bases with no gene match: 11. The CDR3 runs to 15 residues. The germline gives CDR1 SGHTA, CDR2 FQGNSA.

This clonotype came up a few times. V is TRBV4-2 and J is TRBJ1-2, with 7 nucleotides matching TRBD1. The V and J ends lost 1 base and 7 bases, in that order; junction bases with no gene match: 9. Germline assignment: CDR1 LGHNA and CDR2 YNFKEQ. The CDR3 totals 15 residues. The CDR3 DNA sequence: TGTGCCAGCAGCCAAGCCCTGGGACAGAAGATTGGCTACACCTTC. Translation gives CASSQALGQKIGYTF.

The genes are TRBV6-1 and TRBJ2-2, with D possibly matching TRBD1 (6 bases). The CDR3 length is 15 residues. Looked up from germline, CDR1 is MNHNS and CDR2 is SASEGT. V dropped 3 bases and J dropped 6 bases, with 14 bases sitting between them. The CDR3 nucleotides are TGTGCCAGCAGTGAGGCTTGGACAGCCGCCGGGGAGCTGTTTTTT. Translating it yields CASSEAWTAAGELFF.

This clonotype was detected a few times. The chain carries TRBV6-2 or TRBV6-3 and TRBJ2-7; perhaps TRBD1 as D (5 bases). CDR1 and CDR2 (germline): MNHEY, SVGEGT. Between the trimmed V and J ends, which lost 4 bases and 7 bases, there was a span of 8 bases. The CDR3 sequence is 11 residues long. CDR3 DNA: TGTGCCAGCAGTTGGCAGGGAGAGCAGTACTTC. Encoded protein: CASSWQGEQYF.

This clonotype was picked up a small number of times. The chain is built from TRBV7-2 and TRBJ1-3; TRBD1 might be the D (5 bases). Germline V lookup: CDR1 SGHTA, CDR2 FQGNSA. The CDR3 has 16 residues. V gave up 1 base and J gave up 0 bases, with 10 bases separating them. CDR3 loop: CASSLGTPSSGNTIYF. CDR3 DNA: TGTGCCAGCAGCTTAGGGACACCAAGCTCTGGAAACACCATATATTTT.

This clonotype was seen only a few times. The chain has TRBV9 and TRBJ2-1; 8 bases match TRBD2. CDR1 SGDLS and CDR2 YYNGEE come from the germline V gene. This CDR3 has 13 residues. V lost 4 bases, J lost 9 bases, and 6 bases stayed unmatched. In DNA, the CDR3 is TGTGCCAGCAGCACCGGGGGGGGTAGTGAGCAGTTCTTC. Translating it yields CASSTGGGSEQFF.

This clonotype was seen at least ten times. The J gene is TRBJ1-5, the V gene TRBV6-1; no definite D call. V was pared by 5 bases and J by 6 bases, with 14 bases between. Per germline, CDR1 MNHNS and CDR2 SASEGT. CDR3 length: 14 residues. In DNA form, the CDR3 reads TGTGCCAGCAGTAATCCCGGGGTCGGTCAGCCCCAGCATTTT. Translated: CASSNPGVGQPQHF.

The V call is TRBV10-3, the J call TRBJ1-5; 11 bases line up with TRBD1. The CDR3 loop spans 17 amino acids. V shed 0 bases, J shed 1 base, and the junction held 2 bases outside the gene matches. Germline CDR1 reads ENHRY; CDR2 reads SYGVKD. CDR3 in DNA: TGTGCCATCAGTGAGTCGGGACAGGGGGTAAGCAATCAGCCCCAGCATTTT. This codes for CAISESGQGVSNQPQHF.

The chain recombines TRBV5-5 with TRBJ2-7, with D possibly matching TRBD2 (5 bases). This CDR3 region has 11 residues. Between the trimmed V and J ends, which lost 6 bases and 4 bases, there was a span of 8 bases. Looked up from germline, CDR1 is SGHKS and CDR2 is YYEKEE (reference sequence). The CDR3 here is CASTLAYEQYF. The CDR3, as DNA: TGTGCCAGCACCCTAGCTTACGAGCAGTACTTC.

This clonotype was seen at least ten times. The chain has TRBV29-1 and TRBJ1-5; D is ambiguous. The CDR3 is 13 amino acids. Germline CDR1 SQVTM, CDR2 ANQGSEA. V was cut by 4 bases and J by 3 bases, with 10 bases left in between. CDR3 in amino acids: CSVGLGSNQPQHF. For the CDR3, the DNA is TGCAGCGTTGGACTGGGCTCCAATCAGCCCCAGCATTTT.

Only a few counts were recorded for this clonotype. The rearrangement uses TRBV19 and TRBJ2-7, with a weak D call TRBD2 (6 bases). The CDR3 length is 14 residues. The germline V gene has CDR1 LNHDA and CDR2 SQIVND (reference sequence). Trimming took 7 bases from V and 7 from J, leaving 20 bases between them. The CDR3 region has the DNA TGTGCCAGTACGGCGGGACGCGCACCGGGAGAGCAGTACTTC. Translation: CASTAGRAPGEQYF.

This clonotype was seen at least ten times. The chain joins TRBV30 to TRBJ1-4; TRBD1 might be the D (6 bases). Germline assignment: CDR1 GTSNPN and CDR2 SVGIG (reference sequence). The CDR3 has 12 amino acids. Trimming removed 4 bases at V and 7 bases at J, with 10 bases between. The CDR3 sequence: CAWMGASEKLFF. CDR3 bases: TGTGCCTGGATGGGGGCGAGTGAAAAACTGTTTTTT.

The chain combines TRBV30 with TRBJ1-6; the D is unclear. The V end was cut by 4 bases, the J end by 6 bases, with 19 bases between. This CDR3 is 16 amino acids long. Germline CDR1 GTSNPN, CDR2 SVGIG (reference sequence). The CDR3 here is CAWKKRRTVGNSPLHF. CDR3 sequence (DNA): TGTGCCTGGAAAAAAAGACGGACGGTCGGTAATTCACCCCTCCACTTT.

V is TRBV2 and J is TRBJ2-7, with D uncertain. This CDR3 has 13 amino acids. V was trimmed by 6 bases and J by 5 bases, leaving 14 bases between them. CDR1 and CDR2 (germline): SNHLY, FYNNEI. CDR3 sequence: CASRRYPGDEQYF. For the CDR3, the DNA is TGTGCCAGCAGGAGGTATCCTGGGGACGAGCAGTACTTC.

Notes on this clonotype: This sequence may be a read error, since a much larger clone differs from it by one base. This rearrangement joins TRBV28 to TRBJ1-6, with TRBD1 as a possible D gene (5 bases). Germline V gene data show CDR1 as MDHEN and CDR2 as SYDVKM. This CDR3 spans 14 amino acids. CDR3 protein: CASGTTGTNSLLHF. CDR3 DNA: TGTGCCAGCGGAACGACTGGGACGAATTCACTCCTCCACTTT.

The V gene is TRBV12-3 or TRBV12-4, the J gene TRBJ1-5; D uncertain. Trimming left V 2 bases short and J 4 bases short, with 9 bases between. The CDR3 is 14 residues long. The CDR3 sequence is CASSLFAGNQPQHF. Here the CDR3 DNA reads TGTGCCAGCAGTTTATTTGCCGGGAATCAGCCCCAGCATTTT.

At least ten counts were recorded for this clonotype. V usage is TRBV2 and J usage is TRBJ1-4, with TRBD1 matching over 8 bases. The CDR3 sequence is 11 residues long. After removal of 10 bases from V and 13 bases from J, the junction contained 8 bases not matched to a gene. From germline, CDR1 is SNHLY and CDR2 FYNNEI. For the CDR3, the DNA is TGTGCCACCAGGACAGGGAGGGGACTGTTTTTT. Its translation: CATRTGRGLFF. Drawing the rest from reference TRBV2 and TRBJ1-4, the complete variable domain is EPEVTQTPSHQVTQMGQEVILRCVPISNHLYFYWYRQILGQKVEFLVSFYNNEISEKSEIFDDQFSVERPDGSNFTLKIRSTKLEDSAMYFCATRTGRGLFFGSGTQLSVL.

This clonotype was picked up a small number of times. The chain couples TRBV20-1 to TRBJ1-1, with 9 bases aligning to TRBD1. Germline V gives CDR1 DFQATT, CDR2 SNEGSKA (reference sequence). V was pared by 2 bases and J by 3 bases, with 7 bases of the junction left unmatched. The CDR3 contains 15 residues. The CDR3 reads CSARSVDRGDTEAFF. The CDR3 nucleotides read TGCAGTGCTAGATCCGTTGACAGGGGGGACACTGAAGCTTTCTTT.

The CDR3 DNA follows: TGTGCCACCAGTGATTTTGGCGCAGGGGTTGGGTATGGCTACACCTTC. This codes for CATSDFGAGVGYGYTF. The chain combines TRBV24-1 with TRBJ1-2; a weak D match, TRBD1 (6 bases). CDR3 length: 16 amino acids. Deletions cut 1 base from V and 5 bases from J, with 16 bases between. Germline loops: CDR1 KGHDR, CDR2 SFDVKD.

This clonotype occurred a few times. The chain has TRBV19 and TRBJ1-1; D is uncertain. The V end was cut by 3 bases, the J end by 6 bases, with 11 bases between. Germline CDR1 LNHDA, CDR2 SQIVND (reference sequence). The CDR3 runs to 13 residues. The CDR3 is CASSIDRRSEAFF. CDR3 nucleotides: TGTGCCAGTAGTATTGACCGCCGGTCTGAAGCTTTCTTT.

The V and J genes are TRBV20-1 and TRBJ2-7; D is uncertain. Trimming pared 5 bases from V and 0 bases from J, leaving 14 bases between. CDR1 is DFQATT and CDR2 is SNEGSKA in the germline V gene (reference sequence). The CDR3 runs to 14 residues. CDR3 DNA sequence: TGCAGTGCTTTGGATCGCCTCCTCTCCTACGAGCAGTACTTC. Amino acids: CSALDRLLSYEQYF.

The chain combines TRBV6-2 or TRBV6-3 with TRBJ2-4; 9 nucleotides agree with TRBD2. From germline, CDR1 is MNHEY and CDR2 SVGEGT. This CDR3 region has 19 residues. Trimming cost V 2 bases and J 11 bases; bases outside gene matches: 22. The chain's CDR3 is CASSYPPLVAGEHLGVQYF. The CDR3 DNA reads TGTGCCAGCAGTTACCCCCCTTTGGTAGCGGGGGAGCATCTAGGGGTTCAGTACTTC.

The chain is built from TRBV7-9 and TRBJ1-5; D is undetermined. Looked up from germline, CDR1 is SEHNR and CDR2 is FQNEAQ (reference sequence). The CDR3 loop spans 15 amino acids. Trimming pared 5 bases from V and 2 bases from J, leaving 13 bases between. The CDR3 spells CASSRSSVGNQPQHF. The CDR3 DNA reads TGTGCCAGCAGCCGTAGCTCGGTAGGCAATCAGCCCCAGCATTTT.

This clonotype was observed at least ten times. This rearrangement joins TRBV2 to TRBJ2-2, with D perhaps matching TRBD1 (6 bases). V dropped 4 bases and J dropped 0 bases, with 9 bases sitting between them. From germline, CDR1 is SNHLY and CDR2 FYNNEI. This CDR3 has 15 amino acids. For the CDR3, the DNA is TGTGCCAGCAGTGTTGACAGGACGAACACCGGGGAGCTGTTTTTT. This encodes CASSVDRTNTGELFF. Full variable domain (remainder filled in from reference TRBV2 and TRBJ2-2): EPEVTQTPSHQVTQMGQEVILRCVPISNHLYFYWYRQILGQKVEFLVSFYNNEISEKSEIFDDQFSVERPDGSNFTLKIRSTKLEDSAMYFCASSVDRTNTGELFFGEGSRLTVL.

V usage is TRBV7-6 and J usage is TRBJ1-4; D gene ambiguous. The CDR3 contains 14 residues. The V gene lost 0 bases and the J gene lost 5 bases, with 7 bases spanning the gap. From germline, CDR1 is SGHVS and CDR2 FNYEAQ. CDR3 in amino acids: CASSLAPRNEKLFF. The DNA of the CDR3 is TGTGCCAGCAGCTTAGCCCCCAGGAATGAAAAACTGTTTTTT. The full variable domain, completed using reference TRBV7-6 and TRBJ1-4, is GAGVSQSPRYKVTKRGQDVALRCDPISGHVSLYWYRQALGQGPEFLTYFNYEAQQDKSGLPNDRFSAERPEGSISTLTIQRTEQRDSAMYRCASSLAPRNEKLFFGSGTQLSVL.

This clonotype occurred many times. V is TRBV13 and J is TRBJ1-5; weak D call: TRBD1 (6 bases). Per germline, CDR1 PRHDT and CDR2 FYEKMQ (reference sequence). The CDR3 totals 15 residues. V was clipped by 0 bases and J by 5 bases, with 11 bases between them. The CDR3 bases are TGTGCCAGCAGCTTAGGACAGGGACTGCATCAGCCCCAGCATTTT. This gives the protein CASSLGQGLHQPQHF.

This clonotype occurred a few times. The chain combines TRBV6-1 with TRBJ1-6; 7 nucleotides agree with TRBD1. This CDR3 comprises 14 residues. The V and J ends lost 8 bases and 6 bases, in that order; junction bases with no gene match: 7. Germline values: CDR1 MNHNS, CDR2 SASEGT. The CDR3 region is CASRDRPFNSPLHF. The DNA of the CDR3 is TGTGCCAGCCGGGACAGACCCTTTAATTCACCCCTCCACTTT.

This clonotype was recorded a few times. CDR3 nucleotides: TGTGCCAGCAGGGACAGGGGGCGAAGAGCCACCGGGGAGCTGTTTTTT. Encoded protein: CASRDRGRRATGELFF. The chain joins TRBV6-1 to TRBJ2-2, with 11 bases aligning to TRBD1. This CDR3 has 16 residues. Germline values: CDR1 MNHNS, CDR2 SASEGT. V shed 6 bases, J shed 4 bases, and the junction held 7 bases outside the gene matches.

Many counts were recorded for this clonotype. The chain carries TRBV10-3 and TRBJ1-1; D call uncertain. Germline CDR1 reads ENHRY; CDR2 reads SYGVKD. This CDR3 contains 15 residues. The ends were cut back, 7 bases at V and 0 bases at J, with 15 bases in the middle. This CDR3 is CAIILYQDLNTEAFF. The CDR3 DNA is TGTGCCATCATCCTATACCAGGATTTGAACACTGAAGCTTTCTTT.

This clonotype was detected a few times. The chain uses TRBV24-1 and TRBJ2-7; a weak D match, TRBD2 (5 bases). This CDR3 is built from 13 residues. The V and J ends lost 5 bases and 2 bases respectively, with 9 bases between them. CDR1 is KGHDR, CDR2 SFDVKD, per germline. The CDR3 loop is CATSATGTYEQYF. CDR3 bases: TGTGCCACCAGTGCAACGGGAACCTACGAGCAGTACTTC.

This clonotype was picked up a small number of times. The chain couples TRBV27 to TRBJ1-5; D not resolved. The CDR3 totals 14 residues. Trimming left V 5 bases short and J 2 bases short, with 10 bases between. The V gene's germline CDR1 is MNHEY and CDR2 SMNVEV (reference sequence). CDR3 region: CASSPRVRNQPQHF. CDR3 bases: TGTGCCAGCAGTCCCCGCGTCCGCAATCAGCCCCAGCATTTT.

This clonotype was observed at least ten times. The V call is TRBV28, the J call TRBJ1-5; 8 positions agree with TRBD1. The germline CDR1 and CDR2 sequences are MDHEN and SYDVKM. The length of the CDR3 is 16 residues. V shed 3 bases, J shed 2 bases, and the junction held 6 bases outside the gene matches. The CDR3 bases are TGTGCCAGCAGTTTTGTCAGGGGGCGAGGCAATCAGCCCCAGCATTTT. Protein sequence: CASSFVRGRGNQPQHF.